A single sample gave rise to the 18 T cell receptor beta chains below, sequenced in a study of T cells in Graves' hyperthyroidism and ophthalmopathy. Regions amplified from RNA transcripts were the TCR beta CDR3 regions. The TCR CDR3 first-round RT-PCR relied on the HTBI primer set. MiXCR was run by TCRdb on the multiplex PCR reads, yielding one entry per CDR3 protein. The top ten hold around an eighth of the sample, which has about 640,000 distinct CDR3 sequences, roughly 15% seen once. The sample taken for sequencing was blood. These receptor sequences come from a woman aged 50 to 60 with Graves' ophthalmopathy.

This clonotype was detected ten times or more. V is TRBV5-1 and J is TRBJ1-3; the D is unclear. Trimming shortened V by 0 bases and J by 0 bases, and 7 bases separated the two germline ends. This CDR3 spans 15 amino acids. Looked up from germline, CDR1 is SGHRS and CDR2 is YFSETQ. The CDR3 here is CASSLDSYSGNTIYF. CDR3 in DNA: TGCGCCAGCAGCTTGGACAGTTACTCTGGAAACACCATATATTTT.

The chain combines TRBV7-9 with TRBJ2-1; 9 positions agree with TRBD2. CDR3 length: 16 residues. V lost 8 bases to trimming and J lost 5 bases; unmatched junction nucleotides: 13. CDR1 and CDR2 from the germline V gene are SEHNR and FQNEAQ (reference sequence). The CDR3 bases are TGTGCCAGCGGGATCCATAGCGGGAGAGGGGACAATGAGCAGTTCTTC. Its protein product is CASGIHSGRGDNEQFF.

This clonotype has just a few counts. The chain links TRBV27 to TRBJ1-5; 9 bases map to TRBD1. Trimming removed 10 bases from V and 1 base from J; junction bases left unmatched: 8. The CDR3 totals 15 residues. Germline V gene data show CDR1 as MNHEY and CDR2 as SMNVEV (reference sequence). This CDR3 is CAIGTGKGSNQPQHF. The CDR3 DNA follows: TGTGCCATAGGGACAGGGAAGGGAAGCAATCAGCCCCAGCATTTT.

This clonotype has at least ten counts. This chain links TRBV28 with TRBJ1-5; D not certain. Germline V CDR1 and CDR2: MDHEN, SYDVKM. The CDR3 length is 15 residues. V was trimmed by 6 bases and J by 2 bases, leaving 14 bases between them. CDR3 in DNA: TGTGCCAGCAGCAAGACGTCTGTGGGCAATCAGCCCCAGCATTTT. The encoded protein is CASSKTSVGNQPQHF.

This clonotype was seen once. This chain connects TRBV9 to TRBJ1-3, with a possible D match to TRBD1 (6 bases). Trimming shortened V by 3 bases and J by 4 bases, and 14 bases separated the two germline ends. The CDR3 length is 15 residues. Germline CDR1 SGDLS, CDR2 YYNGEE. The CDR3 loop is CASSATGIPGNTIYF. The CDR3 DNA reads as TGTGCCAGCAGCGCTACAGGGATTCCCGGAAACACCATATATTTT.

This clonotype was picked up many times. Mismatch with germline at one junction end may stem from a read error. This chain joins TRBV28 and TRBJ2-7; TRBD2 matches at 9 bases. This CDR3 contains 14 residues. Germline V CDR1 and CDR2: MDHEN, SYDVKM. CDR3 sequence (DNA): TGTGCCAACAGTTTTAGCGGGAGTAATTACGAGCAGTACTTC. Its protein is CANSFSGSNYEQYF.

This clonotype was observed at least ten times. V is TRBV7-2 and J is TRBJ2-1; 8 positions match TRBD2. Trimming cost V 5 bases and J 10 bases; bases outside gene matches: 7. The germline CDR1 and CDR2 sequences are SGHTA and FQGNSA. This CDR3 has 13 residues. For the CDR3, the DNA is TGTGCCAGCAGCCCCGGGGGGGAGGGGGAGCAGTTCTTC. Its translation: CASSPGGEGEQFF.

This chain uses TRBV5-4 with TRBJ2-1; D remains ambiguous. This CDR3 is 15 amino acids long. Germline V gene lookup returns CDR1 SGHNT and CDR2 YYREEE (reference sequence). Trimming stripped 4 bases from V and 0 bases from J, with 11 bases between. The DNA of the CDR3 is TGTGCCAGCAGCGAGCAATGGGGCTCCTACAATGAGCAGTTCTTC. It yields the protein CASSEQWGSYNEQFF.

This clonotype was seen at least ten times. V and J are TRBV28 and TRBJ1-2, with D perhaps TRBD1 (5 bases). CDR3 length: 14 amino acids. The germline gives CDR1 MDHEN, CDR2 SYDVKM. V lost 2 bases to trimming and J lost 6 bases, with 13 bases between them. The CDR3 is CASSLETVEDGYTF. The DNA of the CDR3 is TGTGCCAGCAGTTTAGAGACAGTGGAAGATGGCTACACCTTC.

This clonotype showed up just a few times. The V call is TRBV28, the J call TRBJ2-7; no definite D call. CDR1 and CDR2 (germline): MDHEN, SYDVKM. This CDR3 is built from 14 residues. The V gene lost 4 bases and the J gene lost 3 bases, with 13 bases spanning the gap. The CDR3 bases are TGTGCCAGCAGTTCAACGACTTTCTACTACGAGCAGTACTTC. Protein product: CASSSTTFYYEQYF.

V and J are TRBV4-3 and TRBJ2-2; 13 nucleotides match TRBD2. The J segment lost 0 bases and the V segment lost 3 bases, leaving 4 bases of the junction unmatched. The CDR3 runs 18 residues. Germline CDR1 is LGHNA and CDR2 is YSLEER. The CDR3 sequence: CASSHLGLAGPNTGELFF. In DNA form, the CDR3 reads TGCGCCAGCAGCCACCTGGGACTAGCGGGGCCGAACACCGGGGAGCTGTTTTTT.

CDR3 in amino acids: CASSFSGLRETQYF. The CDR3 coding sequence is TGTGCCAGCAGTTTCTCAGGGTTGAGGGAGACCCAGTACTTC. This chain links TRBV28 with TRBJ2-5, with D possibly being TRBD1 (5 bases). V shed 3 bases and J shed 5 bases, with 13 bases lying between them. Germline CDR1 and CDR2: MDHEN and SYDVKM. The CDR3 has 14 amino acids.

The chain uses TRBV24-1 and TRBJ1-2; unclear D gene. The CDR3 is 15 residues long. Germline CDR1 is KGHDR and CDR2 is SFDVKD. V lost 4 bases to trimming and J lost 7 bases, with 18 bases between them. In DNA form, the CDR3 reads TGTGCCACCAGTGACCCGCAGGAAGGACTCTCTGGCTACACCTTC. Its translation is CATSDPQEGLSGYTF.

The CDR3 nucleotides are TGTGCCAGTACCCGGAAGGGCGGGAGGTACAATGAGCAGTTCTTC. It translates to CASTRKGGRYNEQFF. The chain uses TRBV19 and TRBJ2-1; the match to TRBD2 covers 8 bases. Trimming cost V 7 bases and J 4 bases; bases outside gene matches: 9. The CDR3 has 15 residues. Germline V CDR1 and CDR2: LNHDA, SQIVND (reference sequence).

This clonotype was recorded at least ten times. The V call is TRBV7-3, the J call TRBJ2-3; the match to TRBD1 covers 7 bases. The CDR3 loop spans 14 amino acids. Germline V gives CDR1 SGHTA, CDR2 FQGTGA. V dropped 5 bases and J dropped 4; count of bases not matched to a gene: 6. The CDR3 region has the DNA TGTGCCAGCAGCCGAACAGGGGCGTCAGATACGCAGTATTTT. The encoded protein is CASSRTGASDTQYF.

This clonotype occurred many times. This CDR3 reads CSASGGPQEQYF. In nucleotides, the CDR3 is TGCAGTGCTAGCGGGGGCCCCCAGGAGCAGTACTTC. The chain carries TRBV20-1 and TRBJ2-7, with D perhaps assigned TRBD1 or TRBD2 (6 bases each). The CDR3 sequence is 12 residues long. Looked up from germline, CDR1 is DFQATT and CDR2 is SNEGSKA (reference sequence). Trimming shortened V by 3 bases and J by 7 bases, and 13 bases separated the two germline ends.

In this sample, this clonotype turned up many times. This rearrangement joins TRBV29-1 to TRBJ1-1; D gene ambiguous. V lost 6 bases and J 0 bases, leaving 17 bases between the germline ends. The CDR3 length is 15 residues. Germline V CDR1 and CDR2: SQVTM, ANQGSEA. The CDR3 spells CSVFDSGQLNTEAFF. The CDR3 DNA reads as TGCAGCGTATTCGATTCCGGGCAGTTGAACACTGAAGCTTTCTTT.

This clonotype came up many times. The chain combines TRBV5-1 with TRBJ2-7; tentatively, D is TRBD1 (6 bases). The V end lost 0 bases, the J end lost 5 bases, and 12 bases lay between the germline ends. Germline loops: CDR1 SGHRS, CDR2 YFSETQ. The length of the CDR3 is 14 residues. Here the CDR3 reads CASSLAQGKDEQYF. The DNA of the CDR3 is TGCGCCAGCAGCTTGGCACAGGGAAAGGACGAGCAGTACTTC.